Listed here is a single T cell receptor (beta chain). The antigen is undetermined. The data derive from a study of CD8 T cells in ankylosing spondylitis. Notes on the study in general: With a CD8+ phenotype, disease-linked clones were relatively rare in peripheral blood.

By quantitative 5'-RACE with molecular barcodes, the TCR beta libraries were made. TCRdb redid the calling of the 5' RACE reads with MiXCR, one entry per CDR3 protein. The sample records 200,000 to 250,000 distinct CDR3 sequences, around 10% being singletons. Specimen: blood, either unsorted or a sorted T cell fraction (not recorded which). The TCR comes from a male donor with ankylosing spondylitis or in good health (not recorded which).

The CDR3 spells CASSYRDYNEQFF. CDR3 DNA sequence: TGTGCCAGCAGTTACCGGGACTACAATGAGCAGTTCTTC. V and J are TRBV6-2 or TRBV6-3 and TRBJ2-1; possibly TRBD2 for D (5 bases). This CDR3 has 13 amino acids. Looked up from germline, CDR1 is MNHEY and CDR2 is SVGEGT. Trimming shortened V by 2 bases and J by 3 bases, and 5 bases separated the two germline ends.